Listed here are 26 T cell receptor beta chains from one sample, sequenced in a study of OX40 agonist ivuxolimab in advanced cancers. TCRdb's copy holds only in-frame clones and misses some; the assay was immunoSEQ multiplex PCR. The data hold 71,000 or so clones, with more than 85% observed a single time. The specimen was CD4+ or CD8+ T cells sorted from blood, collected in a trial of the OX40 agonist ivuxolimab. The receptors here all came from an adult with an advanced solid tumor such as melanoma, head and neck, liver or kidney cancer.

CDR3 amino acids: CASKLAGGTADTQYF. CDR3 nucleotides: TGTGCCAGCAAGCTAGCGGGAGGAACCGCAGATACGCAGTATTTT. This chain joins TRBV2 and TRBJ2-3; 11 bases match TRBD2. V lost 7 bases and J lost 4; bases outside the gene matches: 7. This CDR3 is 15 amino acids long. Looked up from germline, CDR1 is SNHLY and CDR2 is FYNNEI.

The chain recombines TRBV5-1 with TRBJ1-2; D uncertain. The germline CDR1 and CDR2 sequences are SGHRS and YFSETQ. This CDR3 region has 12 residues. Trimming took 2 bases from V and 5 from J, leaving 7 bases between them. This CDR3 reads CASSFGRYGYTF. The CDR3 bases are TGCGCCAGCAGCTTCGGACGATATGGCTACACCTTC. The whole variable domain, filled in from reference TRBV5-1 and TRBJ1-2, reads KAGVTQTPRYLIKTRGQQVTLSCSPISGHRSVSWYQQTPGQGLQFLFEYFSETQRNKGNFPGRFSGRQFSNSRSEMNVSTLELGDSALYLCASSFGRYGYTFGSGTRLTVV.

The rearrangement uses TRBV6-6 and TRBJ1-2; 9 bases are shared with TRBD1. V was clipped by 6 bases and J by 8 bases; unmatched bases: 7. From germline, CDR1 is MNHNY and CDR2 SVGAGI (reference sequence). This CDR3 contains 13 residues. The CDR3 bases are TGTGCCAGCAGATCTGGACAGGGGACAGGCTACACCTTC. Amino acid sequence: CASRSGQGTGYTF.

This clone was detected once. The chain employs TRBV6-1 and TRBJ2-5; D unresolved. V was pared by 1 base and J by 6 bases, with 0 bases between. Germline CDR1 MNHNS, CDR2 SASEGT. The CDR3 spans 10 residues. The CDR3: CASSEETQYF. The CDR3 DNA is TGTGCCAGCAGTGAAGAGACCCAGTACTTC.

This rearrangement joins TRBV18 to TRBJ1-3, with D tentatively TRBD1 (6 bases). This CDR3 is 15 amino acids long. The V gene's germline CDR1 is KGHSH and CDR2 LQKENI. Trimming cost V 6 bases and J 0 bases, with 12 bases left between them. CDR3 amino acids: CASSEGVSSGNTIYF. CDR3 nucleotides: TGTGCCAGCTCCGAGGGGGTGAGCTCTGGAAACACCATATATTTT.

CDR3 sequence (DNA): TGTGCCAGCAGTGACAACAGGGGTGGCTACACCTTC. It is translated as CASSDNRGGYTF. V gene TRBV6-6 combines with J gene TRBJ1-2, with 7 bases identical to TRBD1. The J segment lost 7 bases and the V segment lost 5 bases, leaving 4 bases of the junction unmatched. Germline lookup yields CDR1 MNHNY and CDR2 SVGAGI (reference sequence). The CDR3 has 12 amino acids.

On this clone itself: One junction end does not reproduce the germline sequence, and a read error may be involved. This sample includes further DNA sequences coding for the same CDR3. CDR3 coding DNA: TGTGCCAGCTTAGGGGATCAGCCTCAGCATTTT. Its translation is CASLGDQPQHF. This chain joins TRBV28 and TRBJ1-5, with a tentative D call TRBD1 (5 bases). The CDR3 is made up of 11 amino acids. Germline loops: CDR1 MDHEN, CDR2 SYDVKM.

The rearrangement links TRBV7-3 to TRBJ2-1; 7 bases are shared with TRBD2. There are 14 residues in the CDR3. From germline, CDR1 is SGHTA and CDR2 FQGTGA. V was pared by 5 bases and J by 3 bases, with 4 bases of the junction left unmatched. The CDR3 coding sequence is TGTGCCAGCAGCGTCGGGACTATCTACAATGAGCAGTTCTTC. This encodes CASSVGTIYNEQFF.

V is TRBV25-1 and J is TRBJ1-4; 9 bases map to TRBD1. CDR1 and CDR2 (germline): MGHDK, SYGVNS. Trimming took 6 bases from V and 6 from J; bases not matched to a gene: 11. CDR3 length: 16 residues. DNA of the CDR3: TGTGCCAGCAGCCCCGAACGCAGACAGGGGGATGAAAAACTGTTTTTT. Translation: CASSPERRQGDEKLFF.

This rearrangement joins TRBV5-4 to TRBJ2-5, with TRBD2 matching over 8 bases. This CDR3 has 14 amino acids. V shed 4 bases and J 5 bases; nucleotides not matched to a gene: 7. From germline, CDR1 is SGHNT and CDR2 YYREEE (reference sequence). The CDR3 DNA sequence: TGTGCCAGCAGCCGAGCGGGAGAGGGTGAGACCCAGTACTTC. Its translation: CASSRAGEGETQYF.

This clone was seen a handful of times. The V and J genes are TRBV6-5 and TRBJ2-6, with D hard to call. Trimming removed 5 bases from V and 1 base from J, with 6 bases in between. Germline V lookup: CDR1 MNHEY, CDR2 SVGAGI. The CDR3 is made up of 14 amino acids. CDR3 loop: CASSLGSGANVLTF. CDR3 sequence (DNA): TGTGCCAGCAGTCTCGGATCTGGGGCCAACGTCCTGACTTTC.

This chain links TRBV28 with TRBJ1-2; TRBD1 matches at 11 bases. Unmatched junction bases numbered 6, after V lost 4 bases and J lost 8 bases. The germline CDR1 and CDR2 sequences are MDHEN and SYDVKM. The CDR3 covers 14 residues. This chain's CDR3 is CASSSPGTGGGYTF. The CDR3, as DNA: TGTGCCAGCAGTTCCCCCGGGACAGGGGGAGGCTACACCTTC.

This clone was seen just once. The chain uses TRBV7-2 and TRBJ2-7; TRBD2 matches at 7 bases. The length of the CDR3 is 15 residues. J gave up 2 bases and V 5 bases, and 9 bases lay outside the gene matches. Germline CDR1 is SGHTA and CDR2 is FQGNSA. This chain's CDR3 is CASSPTGGRAYEQYF. CDR3 bases: TGTGCCAGCAGCCCCACCGGCGGGAGAGCCTACGAGCAGTACTTC.

V usage is TRBV5-1 and J usage is TRBJ2-2, with TRBD2 identical over 14 bases. CDR1 is SGHRS, CDR2 YFSETQ, per germline. The CDR3 length is 17 residues. J lost 6 bases, V lost 3 bases, and 7 bases had no gene match. The CDR3 coding sequence is TGCGCCAGCAGCTCGAGACTAGCGGGAGGGACCCCCGGGGAGCTGTTTTTT. Protein sequence: CASSSRLAGGTPGELFF. Based on the CDR3 plus reference TRBV5-1 and TRBJ2-2, the full variable domain is KAGVTQTPRYLIKTRGQQVTLSCSPISGHRSVSWYQQTPGQGLQFLFEYFSETQRNKGNFPGRFSGRQFSNSRSEMNVSTLELGDSALYLCASSSRLAGGTPGELFFGEGSRLTVL.

The rearrangement uses TRBV4-3 and TRBJ2-3, with D possibly being TRBD1 (6 bases). The CDR3 is 18 residues long. Germline loops: CDR1 LGHNA, CDR2 YSLEER. V was cut by 0 bases and J by 2 bases, with 18 bases left in between. The CDR3 region is CASSQDPPHTGYTDTQYF. Here the CDR3 DNA reads TGCGCCAGCAGCCAAGATCCCCCCCACACAGGGTACACAGATACGCAGTATTTT.

V and J are TRBV9 and TRBJ2-2; D remains ambiguous. This CDR3 contains 14 residues. Germline values: CDR1 SGDLS, CDR2 YYNGEE. V was shortened by 0 bases and J by 3 bases, with 6 bases between the two germline ends. CDR3 sequence reads: CASSVVYHTGELFF. CDR3 coding DNA: TGTGCCAGCAGCGTAGTTTATCACACCGGGGAGCTGTTTTTT.

V is TRBV7-2 and J is TRBJ2-7, with TRBD2 as a possible D gene (6 bases). This CDR3 is 15 amino acids long. Germline-derived CDR1 and CDR2 are SGHTA and FQGNSA. V was trimmed by 3 bases and J by 0 bases, leaving 12 bases between them. CDR3 DNA sequence: TGTGCCAGCAGCTTCGGGAGTCTGGGCTCCTACGAGCAGTACTTC. It codes for CASSFGSLGSYEQYF.

The chain combines TRBV5-1 with TRBJ2-1; 9 nucleotides line up with TRBD1. With V trimmed by 5 bases and J by 7 bases, 4 bases remained unmatched. CDR1 and CDR2 (germline): SGHRS, YFSETQ. This CDR3 is 13 amino acids long. Written as DNA, the CDR3 is TGCGCCAGCAGGCCGGGACAGGGAAATGAGCAGTTCTTC. Its translation: CASRPGQGNEQFF.

The rearrangement joins TRBV10-1 to TRBJ2-1, with D possibly matching TRBD2 (7 bases). The CDR3 runs to 15 residues. Germline-derived CDR1 and CDR2 are WNHNN and SYGVQD (reference sequence). V was cut by 8 bases and J by 7 bases, with 21 bases left in between. CDR3 sequence reads: CASGRGGVLRNEQFF. Here the CDR3 DNA reads TGCGCCAGCGGGAGGGGGGGAGTCCTCCGGAATGAGCAGTTCTTC.

The genes are TRBV2 and TRBJ2-5; no definite D call. The J call could be wrong; TRBJ2-7 is a better fit for the DNA end. CDR1 is SNHLY, CDR2 FYNNEI, per germline. This CDR3 has 13 residues. The CDR3, as DNA: TGTGCCAGCAGTAAGATGGAGACCTACGAGCAGTACTTC. It codes for CASSKMETYEQYF.

This clone was detected a few times. J is TRBJ2-5 and V is TRBV4-1; D possibly uses TRBD1 or TRBD2 (5 bases each). CDR1 and CDR2 (germline): MGHRA, YSYEKL. The CDR3 length is 15 residues. V was shortened by 0 bases and J by 6 bases, with 14 bases between the two germline ends. The CDR3 DNA is TGCGCCAGCAGCCAAGAATGGGGGTTCGAAAAGACCCAGTACTTC. Its translation is CASSQEWGFEKTQYF.

This sequence joins TRBV7-9 and TRBJ2-1; 7 nucleotides line up with TRBD1. CDR1 is SEHNR and CDR2 is FQNEAQ in the germline V gene (reference sequence). The CDR3 extends over 14 amino acids. With 1 base clipped from V and 4 bases from J, the junction kept 1 base outside the gene matches. CDR3 amino acids: CASSLEDRYNEQFF. CDR3 nucleotide sequence: TGTGCCAGCAGCTTAGAGGACAGGTACAATGAGCAGTTCTTC.

V usage is TRBV11-2 and J usage is TRBJ2-3, with D unclear. The CDR3 sequence is 14 residues long. CDR1 SGHAT and CDR2 FQNNGV come from the germline V gene. V was cut by 7 bases and J by 2 bases, with 13 bases left in between. DNA of the CDR3: TGTGCCAGCACCCAAACGCCCCTCACAGATACGCAGTATTTT. Translating gives CASTQTPLTDTQYF.

The V call is TRBV27, the J call TRBJ1-2, with 7 positions matching TRBD1. J lost 4 bases, V lost 5 bases, and 4 bases had no gene match. CDR3 length equals 13 residues. CDR1 and CDR2 (germline): MNHEY, SMNVEV (reference sequence). CDR3 region: CASSRQGLYGYTF. CDR3 DNA: TGTGCCAGCAGTAGACAGGGTCTCTATGGCTACACCTTC.

The chain has TRBV5-1 and TRBJ2-3; no firm D call. Germline values: CDR1 SGHRS, CDR2 YFSETQ. There are 15 residues in the CDR3. The V end was cut by 2 bases, the J end by 1 base, with 11 bases between. CDR3 in DNA: TGCGCCAGCAGCTTTTCTCTAGTACGCACAGATACGCAGTATTTT. Translating it yields CASSFSLVRTDTQYF.

The chain has TRBV2 and TRBJ1-1; D gene unclear. Germline V lookup: CDR1 SNHLY, CDR2 FYNNEI. The germline V and J ends were trimmed by 4 bases and 1 base, with 13 bases remaining between them. The CDR3 spans 15 residues. The CDR3 loop reads CASSVEGGGNTEAFF. For the CDR3, the DNA is TGTGCCAGCAGTGTGGAGGGTGGCGGGAACACTGAAGCTTTCTTT.